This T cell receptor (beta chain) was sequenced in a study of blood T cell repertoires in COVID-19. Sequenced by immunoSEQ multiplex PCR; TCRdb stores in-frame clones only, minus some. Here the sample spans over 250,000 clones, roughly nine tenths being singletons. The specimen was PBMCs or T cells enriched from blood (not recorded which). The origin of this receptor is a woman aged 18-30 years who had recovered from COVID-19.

CDR3 amino acids: CASSLALAGGLGAYNEQFF. The CDR3 DNA sequence: TGTGCCAGCAGCTTAGCACTAGCGGGGGGGTTGGGTGCCTACAATGAGCAGTTCTTC. V and J are TRBV7-8 and TRBJ2-1; 13 bases align to TRBD2. The CDR3 has 19 residues. Germline-derived CDR1 and CDR2 are SGHVS and FQNEAQ. V trimming: 0 bases; J trimming: 2 bases; junction bases outside the gene matches: 7.